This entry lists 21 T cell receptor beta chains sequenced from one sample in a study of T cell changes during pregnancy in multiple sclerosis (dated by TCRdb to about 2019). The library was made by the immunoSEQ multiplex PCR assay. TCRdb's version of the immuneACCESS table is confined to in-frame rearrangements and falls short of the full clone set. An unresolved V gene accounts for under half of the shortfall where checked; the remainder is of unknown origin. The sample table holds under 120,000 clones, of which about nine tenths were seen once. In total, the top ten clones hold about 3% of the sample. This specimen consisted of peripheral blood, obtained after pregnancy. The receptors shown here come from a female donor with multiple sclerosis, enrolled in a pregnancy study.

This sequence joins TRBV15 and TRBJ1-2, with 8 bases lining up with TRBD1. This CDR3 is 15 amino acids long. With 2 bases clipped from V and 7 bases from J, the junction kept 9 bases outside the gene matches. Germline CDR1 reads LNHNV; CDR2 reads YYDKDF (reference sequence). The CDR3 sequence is CATSRSRTGIGGYTF. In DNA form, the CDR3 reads TGTGCCACCAGCAGATCCCGGACAGGGATAGGTGGCTACACCTTC.

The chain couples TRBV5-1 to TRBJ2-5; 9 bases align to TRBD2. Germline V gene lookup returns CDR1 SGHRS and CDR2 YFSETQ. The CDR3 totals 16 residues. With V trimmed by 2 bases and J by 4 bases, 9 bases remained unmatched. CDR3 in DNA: TGCGCCAGCAGCTTCCTGTCTAGCGGGGTCCTAGAGACCCAGTACTTC. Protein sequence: CASSFLSSGVLETQYF.

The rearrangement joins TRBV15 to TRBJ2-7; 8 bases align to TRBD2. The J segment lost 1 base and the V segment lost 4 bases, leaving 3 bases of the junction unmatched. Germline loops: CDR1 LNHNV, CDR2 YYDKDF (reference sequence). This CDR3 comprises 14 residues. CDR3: CATSNRGGSYEQYF. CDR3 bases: TGTGCCACCAGCAACCGGGGGGGGTCCTACGAGCAGTACTTC.

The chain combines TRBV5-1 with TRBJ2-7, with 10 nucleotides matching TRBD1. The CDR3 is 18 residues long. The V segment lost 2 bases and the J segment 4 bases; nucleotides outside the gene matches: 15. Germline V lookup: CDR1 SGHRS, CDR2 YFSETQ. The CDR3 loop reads CASSLRRPGQGPFYEQYF. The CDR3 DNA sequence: TGCGCCAGCAGCTTACGACGGCCGGGACAGGGGCCGTTTTACGAGCAGTACTTC.

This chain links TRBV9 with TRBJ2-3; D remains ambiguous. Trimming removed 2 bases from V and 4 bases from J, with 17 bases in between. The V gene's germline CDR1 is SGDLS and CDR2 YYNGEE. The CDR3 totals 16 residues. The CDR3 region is CASSVVVAVESDTQYF. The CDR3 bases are TGTGCCAGCAGCGTGGTAGTTGCGGTCGAGTCAGATACGCAGTATTTT.

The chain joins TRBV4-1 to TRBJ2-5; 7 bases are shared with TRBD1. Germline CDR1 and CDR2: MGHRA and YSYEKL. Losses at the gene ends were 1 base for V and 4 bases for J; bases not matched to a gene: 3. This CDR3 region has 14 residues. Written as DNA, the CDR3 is TGCGCCAGCAGCCAAGGTGACAGGGCAGAGACCCAGTACTTC. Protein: CASSQGDRAETQYF.

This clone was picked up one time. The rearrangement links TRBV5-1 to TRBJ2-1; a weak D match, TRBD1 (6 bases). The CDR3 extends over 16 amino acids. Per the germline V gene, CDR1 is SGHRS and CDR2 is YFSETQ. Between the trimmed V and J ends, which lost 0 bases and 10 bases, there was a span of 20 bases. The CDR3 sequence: CASSLEGVGPRGEQFF. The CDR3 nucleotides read TGCGCCAGCAGCTTGGAGGGGGTCGGGCCTCGGGGCGAGCAGTTCTTC. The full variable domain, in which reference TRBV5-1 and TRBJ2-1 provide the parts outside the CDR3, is KAGVTQTPRYLIKTRGQQVTLSCSPISGHRSVSWYQQTPGQGLQFLFEYFSETQRNKGNFPGRFSGRQFSNSRSEMNVSTLELGDSALYLCASSLEGVGPRGEQFFGPGTRLTVL.

DNA of the CDR3: TGTGCCAGTAGTAGGAAGATAGCGTACAATGAGCAGTTCTTC. The encoded protein is CASSRKIAYNEQFF. The chain joins TRBV19 to TRBJ2-1; possible D gene TRBD2, 5 bases. With 4 bases removed from V and 4 bases from J, the gap between germline ends came to 11 bases. CDR3 length: 14 residues. The germline gives CDR1 LNHDA, CDR2 SQIVND (reference sequence).

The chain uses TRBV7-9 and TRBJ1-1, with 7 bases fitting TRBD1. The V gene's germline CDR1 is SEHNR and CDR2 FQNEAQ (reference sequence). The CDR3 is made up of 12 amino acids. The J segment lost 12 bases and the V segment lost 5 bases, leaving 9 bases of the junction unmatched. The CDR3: CASSGPDRLTFF. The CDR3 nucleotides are TGTGCCAGCAGCGGACCGGACAGGTTGACTTTCTTT.

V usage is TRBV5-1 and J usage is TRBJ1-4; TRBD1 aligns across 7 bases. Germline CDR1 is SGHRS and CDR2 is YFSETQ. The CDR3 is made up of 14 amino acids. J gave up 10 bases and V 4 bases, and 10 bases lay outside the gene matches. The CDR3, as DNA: TGCGCCAGCAGCCCACCGACAGGGTCGGGAAAACTGTTTTTT. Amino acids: CASSPPTGSGKLFF.

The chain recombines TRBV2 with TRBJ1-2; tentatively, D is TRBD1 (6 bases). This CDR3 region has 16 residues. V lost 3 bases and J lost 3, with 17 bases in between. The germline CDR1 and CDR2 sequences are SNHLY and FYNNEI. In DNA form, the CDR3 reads TGTGCCAGCAGTGAGGGGCAAGAGGGGGTCCACTATGGCTACACCTTC. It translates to CASSEGQEGVHYGYTF.

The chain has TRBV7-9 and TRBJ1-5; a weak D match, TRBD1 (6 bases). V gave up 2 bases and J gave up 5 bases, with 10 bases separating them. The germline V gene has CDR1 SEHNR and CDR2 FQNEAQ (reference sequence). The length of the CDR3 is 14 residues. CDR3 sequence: CASSLTGNHQPQHF. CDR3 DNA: TGTGCCAGCAGCTTAACAGGGAACCATCAGCCCCAGCATTTT.

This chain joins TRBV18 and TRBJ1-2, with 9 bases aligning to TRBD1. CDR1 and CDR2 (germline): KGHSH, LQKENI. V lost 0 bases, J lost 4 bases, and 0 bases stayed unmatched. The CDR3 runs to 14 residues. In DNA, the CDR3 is TGTGCCAGCTCACCACCGGGACAGGGCTATGGCTACACCTTC. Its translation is CASSPPGQGYGYTF. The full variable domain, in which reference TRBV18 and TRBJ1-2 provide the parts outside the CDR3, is NAGVMQNPRHLVRRRGQEARLRCSPMKGHSHVYWYRQLPEEGLKFMVYLQKENIIDESGMPKERFSAEFPKEGPSILRIQQVVRGDSAAYFCASSPPGQGYGYTFGSGTRLTVV.

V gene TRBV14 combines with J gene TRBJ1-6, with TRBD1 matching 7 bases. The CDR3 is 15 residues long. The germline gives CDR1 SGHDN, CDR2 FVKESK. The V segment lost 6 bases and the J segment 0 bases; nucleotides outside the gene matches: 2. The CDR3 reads CASSPGGSYNSPLHF. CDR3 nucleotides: TGTGCCAGCAGTCCAGGGGGCTCCTATAATTCACCCCTCCACTTT. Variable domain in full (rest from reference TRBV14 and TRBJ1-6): EAGVTQFPSHSVIEKGQTVTLRCDPISGHDNLYWYRRVMGKEIKFLLHFVKESKQDESGMPNNRFLAERTGGTYSTLKVQPAELEDSGVYFCASSPGGSYNSPLHFGNGTRLTVT.

Here the CDR3 DNA reads TGTGCCACCAGCACAGGGTTGGGCACTGAAGCTTTCTTT. The encoded protein is CATSTGLGTEAFF. This chain joins TRBV15 and TRBJ1-1, with a tentative D call TRBD1 (5 bases). V lost 4 bases and J 4 bases, leaving 10 bases between the germline ends. In germline, CDR1 is LNHNV, CDR2 YYDKDF (reference sequence). This CDR3 region has 13 residues.

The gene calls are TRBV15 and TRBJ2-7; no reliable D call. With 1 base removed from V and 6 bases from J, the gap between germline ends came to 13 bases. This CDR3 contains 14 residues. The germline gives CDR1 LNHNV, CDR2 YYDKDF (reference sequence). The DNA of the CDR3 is TGTGCCACCAGCAGAGGAACTCTAGTTTCCGAGCAGTACTTC. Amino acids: CATSRGTLVSEQYF.

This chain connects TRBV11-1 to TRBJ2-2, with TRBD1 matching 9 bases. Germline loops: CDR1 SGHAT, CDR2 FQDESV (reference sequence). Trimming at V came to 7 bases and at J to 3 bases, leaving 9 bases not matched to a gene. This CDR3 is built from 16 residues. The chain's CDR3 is CASNSRTGADTGELFF. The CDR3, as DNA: TGTGCCAGCAACTCCCGGACAGGGGCGGACACCGGGGAGCTGTTTTTT.

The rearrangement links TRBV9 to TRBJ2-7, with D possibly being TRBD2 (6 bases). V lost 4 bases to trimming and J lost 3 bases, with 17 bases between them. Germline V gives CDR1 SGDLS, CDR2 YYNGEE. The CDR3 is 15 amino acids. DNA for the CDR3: TGTGCCAGCAGCCCCACGACTGTTAGCGGCTACGAGCAGTACTTC. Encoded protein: CASSPTTVSGYEQYF.

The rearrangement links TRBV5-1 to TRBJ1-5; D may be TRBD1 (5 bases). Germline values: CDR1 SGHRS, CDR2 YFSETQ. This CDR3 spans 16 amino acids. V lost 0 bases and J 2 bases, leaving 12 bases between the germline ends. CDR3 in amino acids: CASSLGSGKGNQPQHF. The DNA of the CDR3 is TGCGCCAGCAGCTTGGGATCAGGGAAGGGCAATCAGCCCCAGCATTTT.

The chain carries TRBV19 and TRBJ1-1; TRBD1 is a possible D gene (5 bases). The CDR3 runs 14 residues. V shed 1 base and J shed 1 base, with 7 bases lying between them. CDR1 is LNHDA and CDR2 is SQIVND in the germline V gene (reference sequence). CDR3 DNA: TGTGCCAGTAGTATAGGACAGCAGAACACTGAAGCTTTCTTT. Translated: CASSIGQQNTEAFF.

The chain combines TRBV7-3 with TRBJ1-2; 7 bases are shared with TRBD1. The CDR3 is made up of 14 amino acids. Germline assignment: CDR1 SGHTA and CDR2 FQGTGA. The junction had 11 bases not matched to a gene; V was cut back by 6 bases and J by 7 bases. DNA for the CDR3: TGTGCCAGCAGAGTGACAGGGTCGTCAGGTGGCTACACCTTC. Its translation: CASRVTGSSGGYTF. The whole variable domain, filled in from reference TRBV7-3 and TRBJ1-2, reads GAGVSQTPSNKVTEKGKYVELRCDPISGHTALYWYRQSLGQGPEFLIYFQGTGAADDSGLPNDRFFAVRPEGSVSTLKIQRTERGDSAVYLCASRVTGSSGGYTFGSGTRLTVV.